What follows describes a single T cell receptor (beta chain). This record belongs to a study of blood T cell repertoires in COVID-19. The V gene lost 7 bases and the J gene lost 7 bases, with 23 bases spanning the gap. This CDR3 region has 15 residues. From germline, CDR1 is SEHNR and CDR2 FQNEAQ (reference sequence). The protocol was immunoSEQ multiplex PCR, while the TCRdb copy is restricted to in-frame clones and leaves out a portion. The sample has more than 150,000 clones; about 83% are singletons. The sample comprised peripheral blood. The sequence came from a woman between 65 and 79 years old with COVID-19, enrolled during active disease. V and J are TRBV7-9 and TRBJ2-7, with D possibly matching TRBD1 (6 bases). The CDR3 loop reads CASTHASARGWEQYF. In DNA form, the CDR3 reads TGTGCCAGCACTCACGCAAGTGCCAGGGGATGGGAGCAGTACTTC.